These T cell receptor beta chains were read from a single sample in a study of shared clonotypes between healthy human individuals. Clones were read by immunoSEQ multiplex PCR, and TCRdb kept only the in-frame ones, dropping some. The sample consists of 550,000 to 700,000 clones, around 73% of them appearing once. Sequenced sample: memory CD4+ T cells sorted from blood. These TCRs come from a woman in her twenties or thirties in good health. Both conserved end residues are part of each CDR3. The D gene is left open where the match is weak. Clone size is shown for a subset of rows, as once, few, many or a class of expanded clone.

TRBV6-5	NA	NA	TRBJ2-7	CASSYGQGRNYEQYF	TGTGCCAGCAGTTACGGGCAGGGGCGCAACTACGAGCAGTACTTC
TRBV19	few	TRBD1	TRBJ1-2	CASSAGRGRDYGYTF	TGTGCCAGTAGTGCCGGCAGGGGGCGCGACTATGGCTACACCTTC
TRBV18	few	NA	TRBJ2-4	CASSPSLREAKNIQYF	TGTGCCAGCTCACCGTCCCTCCGAGAAGCCAAAAACATTCAGTACTTC
TRBV29-1	NA	NA	TRBJ1-1	CSVERAGTEAFF	TGCAGCGTTGAACGGGCAGGAACTGAAGCTTTCTTT
TRBV18	NA	NA	TRBJ2-3	CASSTSTDTQYF	TGTGCCAGCTCAACAAGCACAGATACGCAGTATTTT
TRBV28	NA	NA	TRBJ1-2	CASSLGPINYGYTF	TGTGCCAGCAGTTTAGGACCGATTAACTATGGCTACACCTTC
TRBV28	once	NA	TRBJ2-7	CATWDSAYEQYF	TGTGCCACCTGGGACTCGGCCTACGAGCAGTACTTC
TRBV2	NA	NA	TRBJ1-5	CASTGGSRQPQHF	TGTGCCAGCACCGGGGGAAGTAGGCAGCCCCAGCATTTT
TRBV5-4	NA	NA	TRBJ1-2	CASSLDRDYGYTF	TGTGCCAGCAGCCTGGACAGAGACTATGGCTACACCTTC
TRBV11-2	NA	TRBD2	TRBJ2-2	CASSPPPGLAFTGELFF	TGTGCCAGCAGCCCCCCGCCGGGACTAGCGTTCACCGGGGAGCTGTTTTTT
TRBV7-2	NA	NA	TRBJ1-3	CASSLAEGNTIYF	TGTGCCAGCAGCTTAGCCGAAGGAAACACCATATATTTT
TRBV25-1	NA	TRBD1	TRBJ1-1	CASSEPGTGLTEAFF	TGTGCCAGCAGTGAACCCGGGACAGGTCTCACTGAAGCTTTCTTT
TRBV27	NA	NA	TRBJ2-3	CASTSFGDTQYF	TGTGCCAGCACTTCTTTCGGGGATACGCAGTATTTT
TRBV25-1	NA	NA	TRBJ1-3	CASSESGNTIYF	TGTGCCAGCAGTGAATCTGGAAACACCATATATTTT
TRBV15	NA	NA	TRBJ1-2	CATSRASGLGYTF	TGTGCCACCAGCAGGGCCTCGGGGCTGGGCTACACCTTC
TRBV6-1	NA	NA	TRBJ1-6	CASSEQGSNSPLHF	TGTGCCAGCAGTGAACAGGGATCTAATTCACCCCTCCACTTT
TRBV7-3	NA	NA	TRBJ2-1	CASSPGVYNEQFF	TGTGCCAGCAGCCCAGGGGTTTACAATGAGCAGTTCTTC
TRBV27	NA	TRBD1	TRBJ1-2	CASRTGGSVYGYTF	TGTGCCAGCAGGACAGGGGGCTCGGTCTATGGCTACACCTTC
TRBV28	many	TRBD1	TRBJ1-3	CASSIHRGNTIYF	TGTGCCAGCAGTATTCACAGGGGGAACACCATATATTTT
TRBV30	NA	TRBD1	TRBJ2-1	CAWEPQGANEQFF	TGTGCCTGGGAGCCACAGGGGGCGAATGAGCAGTTCTTC
TRBV25-1	NA	NA	TRBJ1-2	CASKQAAGYTF	TGTGCCAGCAAACAGGCGGCTGGCTACACCTTC
TRBV6-5	once	NA	TRBJ1-5	CASSYAGDSNQPQHF	TGTGCCAGCAGTTACGCGGGAGATAGCAATCAGCCCCAGCATTTT
TRBV27	NA	NA	TRBJ2-7	CASSFGTLYEQYF	TGTGCCAGCAGTTTTGGTACCCTCTACGAGCAGTACTTC
TRBV11-3	NA	NA	TRBJ2-1	CASSWGPSYNEQFF	TGTGCCAGCAGTTGGGGCCCCTCCTACAATGAGCAGTTCTTC
TRBV6-5	NA	NA	TRBJ1-4	CASSPVGGQGEKLFF	TGTGCCAGCAGCCCCGTTGGGGGGCAGGGTGAAAAACTGTTTTTT
TRBV15	NA	TRBD2	TRBJ2-7	CATRLSGSYEQYF	TGTGCCACCAGACTGAGCGGGAGCTACGAGCAGTACTTC
TRBV28	NA	NA	TRBJ1-1	CASSPQTVMNTEAFF	TGTGCCAGCAGTCCTCAGACAGTCATGAACACTGAAGCTTTCTTT
TRBV12-2	NA	NA	TRBJ2-7	CASHNVGPTWTLLYEQYF	TGTGCAAGTCACAACGTTGGTCCCACCTGGACGCTCCTGTACGAGCAGTACTTC
TRBV27	NA	NA	TRBJ2-6	CASSSKLGSSGANVLTF	TGTGCCAGCAGTTCGAAATTGGGGAGCTCTGGGGCCAACGTCCTGACTTTC
TRBV19	NA	NA	TRBJ2-3	CASRVSEDTQYF	TGTGCCAGTAGAGTATCAGAGGATACGCAGTATTTT
TRBV9	NA	NA	TRBJ2-3	CASKERHTDTQYF	TGTGCCAGCAAGGAGAGACACACAGATACGCAGTATTTT
TRBV13	NA	NA	TRBJ1-2	CASSDITGYTF	TGTGCCAGCAGTGATATTACTGGCTACACCTTC
TRBV7-2	NA	NA	TRBJ2-1	CASSRHRENEQFF	TGTGCCAGCAGTCGCCACAGGGAGAATGAGCAGTTCTTC